This is a list of T cell receptor beta chains from one sample in a study of T cell responses to AZD1222 COVID-19 vaccine. Method: immunoSEQ multiplex PCR; TCRdb's copy keeps in-frame clones and lacks some. The sample shows tens of thousands of clones, around four fifths of them seen only once. The sample consisted of peripheral blood, taken 28 days after the second AZD1222 dose. The origin of the receptors is an adult who received the AZD1222 COVID-19 vaccine. Both conserved end residues are part of each CDR3. Each record gives: clone size, V gene, D gene, J gene, CDR3 DNA, CDR3 protein. The D gene is left open where the match is weak. Size is omitted from some rows. Given values are once, few, many or a class for expanded clones.

size: -; V: TRBV18; D: TRBD1; J: TRBJ2-7; DNA: TGTGCCAGCTCACCCTCAGGGGGCACCTACGAGCAGTACTTC; CDR3: CASSPSGGTYEQYF
size: -; V: TRBV5-1; D: -; J: TRBJ1-1; DNA: TGCGCCAGCAGCTTGGGACAGAACGAAGCTTTCTTT; CDR3: CASSLGQNEAFF
size: -; V: TRBV7-8; D: -; J: TRBJ2-2; DNA: TGTGCCAGCAGACGGGGTGGGGCAGTTAACACCGGGGAGCTGTTTTTT; CDR3: CASRRGGAVNTGELFF
size: -; V: TRBV29-1; D: -; J: TRBJ1-2; DNA: TGCAGCGTTGAAAGTAGGGAATATGGCTACACCTTC; CDR3: CSVESREYGYTF
size: -; V: TRBV7-8; D: -; J: TRBJ1-6; DNA: TGTGCCAGCAGCCCAGAGGGGGGGACCGATTCACCCCTCCACTTT; CDR3: CASSPEGGTDSPLHF
size: -; V: TRBV14; D: TRBD2; J: TRBJ2-7; DNA: TGTGCCAGCAGCTTGTTGGGACTAGCGGGGGGCTTCTCCTACGAGCAGTACTTC; CDR3: CASSLLGLAGGFSYEQYF
size: -; V: TRBV6-5; D: -; J: TRBJ1-1; DNA: TGTGCCAGCAGTTCCACCTACACTGAAGCTTTCTTT; CDR3: CASSSTYTEAFF
size: -; V: TRBV6-2/TRBV6-3; D: TRBD1; J: TRBJ2-2; DNA: TGTGCCAGCAGTTACTCACCTCGTGACAGGGGGCGCATAGAGACCGGGGAGCTGTTTTTT; CDR3: CASSYSPRDRGRIETGELFF
size: once; V: TRBV25-1; D: TRBD1; J: TRBJ2-7; DNA: TGTGCCAGCAGACAGGGGTACGAGCAGTACTTC; CDR3: CASRQGYEQYF
size: -; V: TRBV10-2; D: -; J: TRBJ2-5; DNA: TGCGCCAGCAGTGAGTCTGGGGGCGAGGAGACCCAGTACTTC; CDR3: CASSESGGEETQYF
size: -; V: TRBV11-2; D: -; J: TRBJ1-6; DNA: TGTGCCAGCAGCCCCGGCTCCTATAATTCACCCCTCCACTTT; CDR3: CASSPGSYNSPLHF
size: -; V: TRBV10-1; D: -; J: TRBJ2-3; DNA: TGCGCCAGCAGAGGGACCAACACAGATACGCAGTATTTT; CDR3: CASRGTNTDTQYF
size: once; V: TRBV6-1; D: -; J: TRBJ1-6; DNA: TGTGCCAGCAGTGAACCTTGGTCACCCCTCCACTTT; CDR3: CASSEPWSPLHF
size: -; V: TRBV7-2; D: -; J: TRBJ2-2; DNA: TGTGCCAGCAGCTTAGGGAGAGCATCCGGGGAGCTGTTTTTT; CDR3: CASSLGRASGELFF
size: -; V: TRBV29-1; D: TRBD2; J: TRBJ2-1; DNA: TGCAGCGTCGCGGGAGGGCAGGGAGGGAGTGAGCAGTTCTTC; CDR3: CSVAGGQGGSEQFF
size: -; V: TRBV25-1; D: TRBD1; J: TRBJ2-1; DNA: TGTGCCAGCAGTGATCAACGACAGGGGGCCAATGAGCAGTTCTTC; CDR3: CASSDQRQGANEQFF
size: -; V: TRBV5-6; D: TRBD1; J: TRBJ1-6; DNA: TGTGCCAGCAGCTTGGCCAGGGGACAGTTTAATTCACCCCTCCACTTT; CDR3: CASSLARGQFNSPLHF
size: once; V: TRBV19; D: TRBD1; J: TRBJ2-2; DNA: TGTGCCAGTAGGCGGGACAGGGCCGGGGAGCTGTTTTTT; CDR3: CASRRDRAGELFF
size: -; V: TRBV28; D: TRBD1; J: TRBJ1-1; DNA: TGTGCCAGCAGTTACAGGGGGACCACTGAAGCTTTCTTT; CDR3: CASSYRGTTEAFF
size: -; V: TRBV10-2; D: -; J: TRBJ2-1; DNA: TGCGCCAGCAGTGAAAGGGGACCGAACAATGAGCAGTTCTTC; CDR3: CASSERGPNNEQFF
size: -; V: TRBV19; D: -; J: TRBJ1-1; DNA: TGTGCCAGTAGCTCGGACACGCTGAACACTGAAGCTTTCTTT; CDR3: CASSSDTLNTEAFF
size: -; V: TRBV5-1; D: TRBD1; J: TRBJ1-5; DNA: TGCGCCAGCAGCATCGGGACAGGGAAAGATCAGCCCCAGCATTTT; CDR3: CASSIGTGKDQPQHF
size: -; V: TRBV9; D: -; J: TRBJ1-4; DNA: TGTGCCAGCAGCGTAGGTGGCCTTAATGAAAAACTGTTTTTT; CDR3: CASSVGGLNEKLFF
size: -; V: TRBV3-1/TRBV3-2; D: -; J: TRBJ2-1; DNA: TGTGCCAGCAGCCAAGTACTAAGTGAGGGGCAGTTCTTC; CDR3: CASSQVLSEGQFF
size: once; V: TRBV10-3; D: -; J: TRBJ2-3; DNA: TGTGCCATCAGTGGGAGCGGTAGCACAGATACGCAGTATTTT; CDR3: CAISGSGSTDTQYF
size: once; V: TRBV25-1; D: -; J: TRBJ1-1; DNA: TGTGCCAGCAGTGTTTCCCCCGACGAGTACACTGAAGCTTTCTTT; CDR3: CASSVSPDEYTEAFF
size: few; V: TRBV4-3; D: -; J: TRBJ1-5; DNA: TGCGCCAGCAGCCCCGGGGCGCGGGGCAATCAGCCCCAGCATTTT; CDR3: CASSPGARGNQPQHF
size: -; V: TRBV7-8; D: -; J: TRBJ1-3; DNA: TGTGCCAGCAGCGAAGGGGTACTGGGTGGAAACACCATATATTTT; CDR3: CASSEGVLGGNTIYF
size: once; V: TRBV6-5; D: -; J: TRBJ1-6; DNA: TGTGCCAGCAGTCTGGGGGTTAATAATTCACCCCTCCACTTT; CDR3: CASSLGVNNSPLHF
size: few; V: TRBV30; D: -; J: TRBJ1-2; DNA: TGTGCCACGTCGGGTCAGCTAGGTACTTTCCCGAGCTACACCTTC; CDR3: CATSGQLGTFPSYTF
size: once; V: TRBV7-2; D: -; J: TRBJ1-3; DNA: TGTGCCAGCAGCCCCCCCGGTACCGGAAACACCATATATTTT; CDR3: CASSPPGTGNTIYF
size: once; V: TRBV18; D: -; J: TRBJ2-1; DNA: TGTGCCAGCTCACCATTCGAGGGGGGGCGGCATGAGCAGTTCTTC; CDR3: CASSPFEGGRHEQFF
size: -; V: TRBV7-8; D: -; J: TRBJ1-1; DNA: TGTGCCAGCAGCGCCAGCAGAAGCCGGGACCGGAACACTGAAGCTTTCTTT; CDR3: CASSASRSRDRNTEAFF
size: -; V: TRBV19; D: -; J: TRBJ1-5; DNA: TGTGCCAGTAGTATAGAGGGGCCGTCGGGTCAGCCCCAGCATTTT; CDR3: CASSIEGPSGQPQHF
size: -; V: TRBV5-1; D: -; J: TRBJ2-2; DNA: TGCGCCAGCAGATGGCGCCCAAACACCGGGGAGCTGTTTTTT; CDR3: CASRWRPNTGELFF
size: -; V: TRBV19; D: -; J: TRBJ1-4; DNA: TGTGCCAGTATACTCAGGGGAGGAAATGAAAAACTGTTTTTT; CDR3: CASILRGGNEKLFF
size: -; V: TRBV4-1; D: -; J: TRBJ1-1; DNA: TGCGCCAGCAGCCCCCGGGGAGAGGGAGGCACTGAAGCTTTCTTT; CDR3: CASSPRGEGGTEAFF
size: -; V: TRBV5-5; D: -; J: TRBJ1-1; DNA: TGTGCCAGCGGCCAGGGGCTCATGAACACTGAAGCTTTCTTT; CDR3: CASGQGLMNTEAFF
size: -; V: TRBV9; D: TRBD1; J: TRBJ2-7; DNA: TGTGCCAGCAGCGTCGGGACAGGGGCGGCCTACGAGCAGTACTTC; CDR3: CASSVGTGAAYEQYF
size: -; V: TRBV4-3; D: -; J: TRBJ1-3; DNA: TGCGCCAGCAGCCCACTTTCTGGAAACACCATATATTTT; CDR3: CASSPLSGNTIYF
size: -; V: TRBV9; D: -; J: TRBJ1-6; DNA: TGTGCCAGCAGCGTAGCTCTGGGTTCACCCCTCCACTTT; CDR3: CASSVALGSPLHF
size: -; V: TRBV5-1; D: -; J: TRBJ1-3; DNA: TGCGCCAGCAGCTTGGGGCCTGCTGGAAACACCATATATTTT; CDR3: CASSLGPAGNTIYF
size: -; V: TRBV28; D: TRBD1; J: TRBJ1-1; DNA: TGTGCCAGCAGTTCCTTGACAGGGAATCCGACTGAAGCTTTCTTT; CDR3: CASSSLTGNPTEAFF
size: -; V: TRBV19; D: -; J: TRBJ1-5; DNA: TGTGCCAGTAGAGCCTCGGACCGGATCGGTCAGCCCCAGCATTTT; CDR3: CASRASDRIGQPQHF
size: few; V: TRBV6-5; D: -; J: TRBJ2-3; DNA: TGTGCCAGCAGCTCCTTGGGCACCGTCACAGATACGCAGTATTTT; CDR3: CASSSLGTVTDTQYF
size: -; V: TRBV19; D: -; J: TRBJ2-2; DNA: TGTGCCAGTAGTCGAAGGTTGTCCGGGGAGCTGTTTTTT; CDR3: CASSRRLSGELFF
size: -; V: TRBV18; D: -; J: TRBJ2-2; DNA: TGTGCCAGCTCACCCGGGACACATAACACCGGGGAGCTGTTTTTT; CDR3: CASSPGTHNTGELFF
size: -; V: TRBV19; D: -; J: TRBJ2-2; DNA: TGTGCCAGTAAGTCGGGGCAGTTCGCCGGGGAGCTGTTTTTT; CDR3: CASKSGQFAGELFF
size: -; V: TRBV19; D: -; J: TRBJ1-1; DNA: TGTGCCAGTAGTCCCTCAGTACTCATGAACACTGAAGCTTTCTTT; CDR3: CASSPSVLMNTEAFF
size: -; V: TRBV4-2; D: -; J: TRBJ2-3; DNA: TGTGCCAGCAGCCAAGACAGGGGTCCAGATACGCAGTATTTT; CDR3: CASSQDRGPDTQYF
size: -; V: TRBV7-9; D: TRBD1; J: TRBJ1-5; DNA: TGTGCCAGCAGCACGACAGGGGGCTGGCAGCCCCAGCATTTT; CDR3: CASSTTGGWQPQHF
size: -; V: TRBV6-5; D: -; J: TRBJ2-7; DNA: TGTGCCAGCAGAACGACAGGGGAGGGTGAGCAGTACTTC; CDR3: CASRTTGEGEQYF
size: -; V: TRBV30; D: -; J: TRBJ1-2; DNA: TGTGCCTGGAGACCAGGGGAGGGCTATGGCTACACCTTC; CDR3: CAWRPGEGYGYTF
size: -; V: TRBV27; D: TRBD1; J: TRBJ1-1; DNA: TGTGCCAGCAGTTGGACAGGGGGCATGGTCACTGAAGCTTTCTTT; CDR3: CASSWTGGMVTEAFF
size: -; V: TRBV21-1; D: -; J: TRBJ1-2; DNA: TGTGCCAGCAGCAAATCCCAAGGCAGACCCAACTATGGCTACACCTTC; CDR3: CASSKSQGRPNYGYTF
size: -; V: TRBV6-6; D: -; J: TRBJ1-2; DNA: TGTGCCAGCAGGGAACAGGGAGAGAACTATGGCTACACCTTC; CDR3: CASREQGENYGYTF
size: -; V: TRBV18; D: -; J: TRBJ2-7; DNA: TGTGCCAGCTCCTCAGGAATCGAGCAGTACTTC; CDR3: CASSSGIEQYF
size: few; V: TRBV9; D: -; J: TRBJ1-6; DNA: TGTGCCAGCAGCGTAGCCCCGGCAGCTTCTAATTCACCCCTCCACTTT; CDR3: CASSVAPAASNSPLHF